The 14 T cell receptor beta chains below were found in one sample sequenced in a study of OX40 agonist ivuxolimab in advanced cancers. Some clones are missing from TCRdb's copy, which holds only in-frame ones; the method was immunoSEQ multiplex PCR. The repertoire consists of approximately 100,000 clones, with around 85% occurring once and the leading ten covering about 4.1%. The sample in question was CD4+ or CD8+ T cells sorted from blood, obtained in a trial of the OX40 agonist ivuxolimab. These receptors were collected from an adult with an advanced solid tumor such as melanoma, head and neck, liver or kidney cancer.

The rearrangement links TRBV7-9 to TRBJ2-5, with D maybe TRBD1 (5 bases). The CDR3 sequence is 14 residues long. The germline CDR1 and CDR2 sequences are SEHNR and FQNEAQ (reference sequence). Between the trimmed V and J ends, which lost 5 bases and 5 bases, there was a span of 15 bases. The CDR3 nucleotides read TGTGCCAGCAGCACAGGACCCCCGGGCGAGACCCAGTACTTC. As protein: CASSTGPPGETQYF.

The chain links TRBV30 to TRBJ2-2; D may be TRBD1 (6 bases). Per the germline V gene, CDR1 is GTSNPN and CDR2 is SVGIG (reference sequence). This CDR3 contains 16 residues. The ends were cut back, 0 bases at V and 0 bases at J, with 11 bases in the middle. The CDR3: CAWSVPGHSNTGELFF. The DNA of the CDR3 is TGTGCCTGGAGTGTTCCGGGACATTCGAACACCGGGGAGCTGTTTTTT.

This clone showed up just a few times. Other DNA sequences in this specimen translate into the identical CDR3. The chain couples TRBV30 to TRBJ2-5; perhaps D is TRBD1 or TRBD2 (7 bases each). Trimming took off 2 bases at V and 5 bases at J, with 12 bases between the two ends. Germline CDR1 GTSNPN, CDR2 SVGIG (reference sequence). The CDR3 is 13 amino acids. The CDR3 here is CAWSWQGGETQYF. CDR3 in DNA: TGTGCCTGGAGTTGGCAGGGGGGGGAGACCCAGTACTTC.

The chain employs TRBV30 and TRBJ2-7, with TRBD2 identical over 12 bases. Germline-derived CDR1 and CDR2 are GTSNPN and SVGIG (reference sequence). Trimming removed 2 bases from V and 4 bases from J; junction bases left unmatched: 3. The CDR3 sequence is 14 residues long. For the CDR3, the DNA is TGTGCCTGGAGTTTGACTAGCGGGAGTTACGAGCAGTACTTC. It translates to CAWSLTSGSYEQYF.

The chain combines TRBV28 with TRBJ1-1; D is ambiguous. V shed 2 bases and J shed 2 bases, with 3 bases lying between them. Germline CDR1 is MDHEN and CDR2 is SYDVKM. The CDR3 runs to 12 residues. In DNA, the CDR3 is TGTGCCAGCAGTTTACTTAACACTGAAGCTTTCTTT. Protein: CASSLLNTEAFF.

With regard to this clone: One end of the junction fails to match germline, which may point to a read error. The chain links TRBV6-6 to TRBJ2-6; D is perhaps TRBD2 (5 bases). Looked up from germline, CDR1 is MNHNY and CDR2 is SVGAGI (reference sequence). CDR3 size: 13 residues. The CDR3 region is CASSYDGNTDRAF. CDR3 bases: TGTGCCAGCAGTTACGACGGGAACACGGACCGGGCTTTC.

V gene TRBV10-3 combines with J gene TRBJ2-3; the D is unclear. The germline V gene encodes CDR1 ENHRY and CDR2 SYGVKD. Between the trimmed V and J ends, which lost 4 bases and 2 bases, there was a span of 13 bases. The CDR3 is 15 amino acids. In DNA, the CDR3 is TGTGCCATCAGTGCAGTGACCGAACCCACAGATACGCAGTATTTT. Residues: CAISAVTEPTDTQYF.

The gene calls are TRBV5-1 and TRBJ2-1; 12 bases align to TRBD2. Germline assignment: CDR1 SGHRS and CDR2 YFSETQ. The CDR3 loop spans 16 amino acids. The V and J ends lost 4 bases and 5 bases, in that order; junction bases with no gene match: 7. CDR3 protein: CASSLILAGGHNEQFF. The CDR3, as DNA: TGCGCCAGCAGCCTAATCCTAGCGGGAGGGCACAATGAGCAGTTCTTC.

V is TRBV28 and J is TRBJ1-6; D gene uncertain. The length of the CDR3 is 15 residues. Trimming pared 6 bases from V and 5 bases from J, leaving 14 bases between. The V gene's germline CDR1 is MDHEN and CDR2 SYDVKM. CDR3 residues: CASSPPRLNNSPLHF. The CDR3 DNA follows: TGTGCCAGCAGCCCCCCGAGACTCAATAATTCACCCCTCCACTTT. Full variable domain (missing parts from reference TRBV28 and TRBJ1-6): DVKVTQSSRYLVKRTGEKVFLECVQDMDHENMFWYRQDPGLGLRLIYFSYDVKMKEKGDIPEGYSVSREKKERFSLILESASTNQTSMYLCASSPPRLNNSPLHFGNGTRLTVT.

The rearrangement uses TRBV11-2 and TRBJ2-2; 10 bases line up with TRBD2. Per the germline V gene, CDR1 is SGHAT and CDR2 is FQNNGV. Trimming removed 5 bases from V and 0 bases from J; junction bases left unmatched: 6. The CDR3 spans 17 residues. The CDR3 loop reads CASSPTTSGTNTGELFF. The CDR3 nucleotides read TGTGCCAGCAGCCCCACCACTAGCGGGACGAACACCGGGGAGCTGTTTTTT.

The gene calls are TRBV2 and TRBJ2-7; maybe TRBD2 (6 bases). Germline CDR1 SNHLY, CDR2 FYNNEI. The CDR3 consists of 16 residues. V was pared by 4 bases and J by 0 bases, with 16 bases between. The DNA for the CDR3 is TGTGCCAGCAGTGGACCCGGGACTCCAGACTCCTACGAGCAGTACTTC. Its protein product is CASSGPGTPDSYEQYF.

This sequence joins TRBV7-2 and TRBJ2-5; maybe TRBD1 (5 bases). Trimming shortened V by 5 bases and J by 7 bases, and 8 bases separated the two germline ends. CDR1 is SGHTA, CDR2 FQGNSA, per germline. The CDR3 contains 11 residues. CDR3 in DNA: TGTGCCAGCAGCCCAGGGCGGACCCAGTACTTC. It is translated as CASSPGRTQYF.

The chain recombines TRBV5-1 with TRBJ2-1, with 10 bases fitting TRBD2. Germline loops: CDR1 SGHRS, CDR2 YFSETQ. After removal of 0 bases from V and 7 bases from J, the junction contained 4 bases not matched to a gene. CDR3 length: 15 residues. As DNA, the CDR3 is TGCGCCAGCAGCTTGGCGGTAGCGGGAGGTAATGAGCAGTTCTTC. It translates to CASSLAVAGGNEQFF.

This chain connects TRBV6-5 to TRBJ2-1, with 9 bases matching TRBD1. CDR3 length equals 15 residues. Germline V gives CDR1 MNHEY, CDR2 SVGAGI. Trimming removed 6 bases from V and 6 bases from J; junction bases left unmatched: 9. The CDR3 spells CASRVTGGASNEQFF. The DNA of the CDR3 is TGTGCCAGCAGAGTCACAGGGGGCGCTTCCAATGAGCAGTTCTTC.